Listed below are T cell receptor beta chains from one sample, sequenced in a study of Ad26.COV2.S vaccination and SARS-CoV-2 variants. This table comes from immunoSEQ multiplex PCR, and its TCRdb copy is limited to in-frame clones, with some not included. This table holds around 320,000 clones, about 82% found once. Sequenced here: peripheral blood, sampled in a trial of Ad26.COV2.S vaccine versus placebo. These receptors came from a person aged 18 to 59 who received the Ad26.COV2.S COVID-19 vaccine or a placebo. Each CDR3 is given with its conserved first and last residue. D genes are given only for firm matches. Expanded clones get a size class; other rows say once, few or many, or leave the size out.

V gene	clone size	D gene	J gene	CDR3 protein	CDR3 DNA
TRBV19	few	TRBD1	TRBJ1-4	CASSPTRDRGREKLFF	TGTGCCAGTAGCCCCACCCGGGACAGGGGTAGAGAAAAACTGTTTTTT
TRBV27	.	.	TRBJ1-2	CASSSPSTGIYGYTF	TGTGCCAGCAGTTCCCCCTCGACAGGTATCTATGGCTACACCTTC
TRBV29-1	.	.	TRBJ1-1	CSVVSQLNTEAFF	TGCAGCGTTGTCAGTCAGCTGAACACTGAAGCTTTCTTT
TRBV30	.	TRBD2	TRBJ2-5	CAWNAGGETQYF	TGTGCCTGGAACGCGGGGGGAGAGACCCAGTACTTC
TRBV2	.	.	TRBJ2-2	CASNVVTNTGELFF	TGTGCCAGCAATGTCGTTACGAACACCGGGGAGCTGTTTTTT
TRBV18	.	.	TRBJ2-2	CASSQQGSELFF	TGTGCCAGCTCTCAACAGGGAAGTGAGCTGTTTTTT
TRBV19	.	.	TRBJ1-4	CASSIGWRQPYEGELFF	TGTGCCAGTAGTATAGGTTGGCGACAGCCCTACGAAGGGGAACTGTTTTTT
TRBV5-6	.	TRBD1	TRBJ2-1	CASSLAERGPINEQFF	TGTGCCAGCAGCTTGGCCGAGAGGGGGCCAATCAATGAGCAGTTCTTC
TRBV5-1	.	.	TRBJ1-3	CASSRVGSGNTIYF	TGCGCCAGCAGCCGGGTAGGCTCTGGAAACACCATATATTTT
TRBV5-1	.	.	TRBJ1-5	CASSLAHNQPQHF	TGCGCCAGCAGCTTGGCCCATAACCAGCCCCAGCATTTT
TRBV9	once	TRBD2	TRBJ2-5	CASSVGVAGARETQYF	TGTGCCAGCAGCGTAGGGGTAGCGGGGGCACGGGAGACCCAGTACTTC
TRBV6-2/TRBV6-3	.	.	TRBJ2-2	CASSYLSAGFGYTGELFF	TGTGCCAGCAGTTACTTGAGTGCCGGTTTCGGTTACACCGGGGAGCTGTTTTTT
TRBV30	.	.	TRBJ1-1	CAWGPNLYRVSYISGPEAFF	TGTGCCTGGGGTCCGAATCTTTACAGGGTGAGCTACATCAGCGGACCTGAAGCTTTCTTT
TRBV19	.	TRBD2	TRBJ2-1	CASSRGLALYNEQFF	TGTGCCAGTAGTAGGGGACTAGCTCTATACAATGAGCAGTTCTTC
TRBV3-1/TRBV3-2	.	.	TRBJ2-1	CASSLEGGSYNEQFF	TGTGCCAGCAGCCTGGAGGGGGGCTCCTACAATGAGCAGTTCTTC
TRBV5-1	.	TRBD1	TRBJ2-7	CASSLNNRGEQYF	TGCGCCAGCAGCTTGAACAACAGGGGCGAGCAGTACTTC
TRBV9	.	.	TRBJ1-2	CASSVRGVGYGYTF	TGTGCCAGCAGCGTCAGGGGTGTGGGCTATGGCTACACCTTC
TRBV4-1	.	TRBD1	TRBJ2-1	CASRRTGDYNEQFF	TGCGCCAGCAGACGGACAGGGGACTACAATGAGCAGTTCTTC
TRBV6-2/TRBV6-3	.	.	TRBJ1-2	CASSSTGYYGYTF	TGTGCCAGCAGTTCTACAGGTTACTATGGCTACACCTTC
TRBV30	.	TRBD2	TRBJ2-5	CAWSEGRGVLKETQYF	TGTGCCTGGAGTGAGGGACGGGGGGTATTGAAGGAGACCCAGTACTTC
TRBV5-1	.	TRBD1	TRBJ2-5	CASSVGQGETQYF	TGCGCCAGCAGCGTCGGACAGGGGGAGACCCAGTACTTC
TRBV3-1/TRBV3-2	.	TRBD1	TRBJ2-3	CATGTGLLTDTQYF	TGTGCCACCGGGACAGGGTTATTAACAGATACGCAGTATTTT
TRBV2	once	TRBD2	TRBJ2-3	CASSRTSSTDTQYF	TGTGCCAGCAGCAGGACTAGCTCGACAGATACGCAGTATTTT
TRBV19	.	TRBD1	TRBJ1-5	CASRNRGRGSNQPQHF	TGTGCCAGCCGAAACAGGGGAAGGGGGAGCAATCAGCCCCAGCATTTT
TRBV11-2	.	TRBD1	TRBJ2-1	CASSFGTGGFEQFF	TGTGCCAGCAGCTTCGGGACAGGGGGCTTTGAGCAGTTCTTC
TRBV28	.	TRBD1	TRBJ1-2	CASSLSGGGGYTF	TGTGCCAGCAGTTTATCAGGGGGGGGAGGCTACACCTTC
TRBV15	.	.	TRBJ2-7	CATARGALAYEQYF	TGTGCCACCGCTAGGGGGGCCCTGGCGTACGAGCAGTACTTC
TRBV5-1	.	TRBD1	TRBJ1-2	CASSPDRASYGYTF	TGCGCCAGCAGCCCGGACAGGGCGAGCTATGGCTACACCTTC
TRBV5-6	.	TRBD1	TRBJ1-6	CASSLEDRGNSPLHF	TGTGCCAGCAGCTTAGAGGACAGGGGAAATTCACCCCTCCACTTT
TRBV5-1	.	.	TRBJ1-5	CASSTTGLQPQHF	TGCGCCAGCAGCACTACAGGGTTGCAGCCCCAGCATTTT
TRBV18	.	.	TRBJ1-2	CASSPRAGDGYTF	TGTGCCAGCTCACCACGGGCAGGGGACGGCTACACCTTC
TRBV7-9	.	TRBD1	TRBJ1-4	CASSFGDRGNEKLFF	TGTGCCAGCAGCTTCGGGGACAGGGGTAATGAAAAACTGTTTTTT
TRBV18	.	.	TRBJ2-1	CASSPWAGDYEQFF	TGTGCCAGCTCACCATGGGCAGGAGATTATGAGCAGTTCTTC
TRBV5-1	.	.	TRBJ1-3	CASSFQGAGNTIYF	TGCGCCAGCAGCTTTCAGGGTGCTGGAAACACCATATATTTT
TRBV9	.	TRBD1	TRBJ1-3	CASSVSGQGSGNTIYF	TGTGCCAGCAGCGTATCGGGACAGGGGTCAGGAAACACCATATATTTT
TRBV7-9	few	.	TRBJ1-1	CASSLSANWNTEAFF	TGTGCCAGCAGCTTATCCGCCAACTGGAACACTGAAGCTTTCTTT
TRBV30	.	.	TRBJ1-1	CAWSKRTEAFF	TGTGCCTGGAGTAAACGCACTGAAGCTTTCTTT
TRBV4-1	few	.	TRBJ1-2	CASSQVASGHYGYTF	TGCGCCAGCAGCCAAGTAGCCTCCGGACACTATGGCTACACCTTC
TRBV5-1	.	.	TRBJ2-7	CASSLIGGSHEQYF	TGCGCCAGCAGCTTGATCGGGGGATCACACGAGCAGTACTTC
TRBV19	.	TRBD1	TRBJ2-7	CASSLPGQGVGEQYF	TGTGCCAGTAGTTTGCCGGGACAGGGTGTGGGTGAGCAGTACTTC
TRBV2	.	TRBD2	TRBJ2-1	CASGGVPAGEQFF	TGTGCCAGCGGCGGGGTACCAGCGGGAGAGCAGTTCTTC
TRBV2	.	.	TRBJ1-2	CASSVQGLYGYTF	TGTGCCAGCAGCGTACAGGGCCTCTATGGCTACACCTTC
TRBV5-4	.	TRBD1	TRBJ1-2	CASSEGQGAVSIYGYTF	TGTGCCAGCAGTGAAGGACAGGGGGCTGTCTCCATCTATGGCTACACCTTC
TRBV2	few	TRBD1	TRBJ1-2	CARSVRTGSSAGYTF	TGTGCCAGATCTGTGAGGACAGGGAGTTCGGCTGGCTACACCTTC
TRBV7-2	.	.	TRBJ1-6	CASSLARKGVNSPLHF	TGTGCCAGCAGCTTAGCCAGAAAAGGGGTTAATTCACCCCTCCACTTT
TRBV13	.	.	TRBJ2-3	CASSYQGPLADTQYF	TGTGCCAGCAGCTACCAAGGGCCCCTTGCGGATACGCAGTATTTT
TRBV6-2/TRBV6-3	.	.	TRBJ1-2	CASSYSLGAGGYGYTF	TGTGCCAGCAGTTACTCGTTAGGGGCCGGTGGCTATGGCTACACCTTC
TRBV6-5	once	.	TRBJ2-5	CASRRGYQETQYF	TGTGCCAGCAGGAGGGGGTACCAAGAGACCCAGTACTTC
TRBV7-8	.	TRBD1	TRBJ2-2	CASSPGGRGELFF	TGTGCCAGCAGCCCAGGGGGCAGGGGAGAGCTGTTTTTT
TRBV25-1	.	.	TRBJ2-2	CASSDERQGSTGELFF	TGTGCCAGCAGTGACGAGCGGCAGGGAAGCACCGGGGAGCTGTTTTTT
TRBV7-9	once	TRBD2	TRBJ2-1	CASSLGLPGTSVYNEQFF	TGTGCCAGCAGCTTAGGGCTCCCCGGGACTAGCGTTTACAATGAGCAGTTCTTC